The clone carrying this T cell receptor (beta chain) was counted only a few times. The use of a sample-barcoded 5' primer and a J-beta primer mix characterized a second PCR of roughly 6 to 12 cycles. Carrying 12 random nucleotides, a template-switch adaptor labeled each individual cDNA molecule. Each CDR3 protein gets one entry after TCRdb re-called the 5' RACE reads with MiXCR. The table lists 1.5 million to 2 million distinct CDR3 sequences, less than 50% of them singletons. This record belongs to a study of blood T cells in healthy people across ages. In the study overall: Per every two T cells, about one barcoded beta molecule was captured by template switching.

This CDR3 spans 15 amino acids. Per germline, CDR1 SGHRS and CDR2 YFSETQ. Deletions cut 4 bases from V and 9 bases from J, with 20 bases between. This receptor was obtained from a woman between 40 and 55 years old in good health. The chain joins TRBV5-1 to TRBJ2-1; D is ambiguous. Sequencing input: blood. The CDR3 sequence is CASSPAWGSLGEQFF. DNA of the CDR3: TGCGCCAGCAGCCCCGCGTGGGGTTCATTGGGTGAGCAGTTCTTC.